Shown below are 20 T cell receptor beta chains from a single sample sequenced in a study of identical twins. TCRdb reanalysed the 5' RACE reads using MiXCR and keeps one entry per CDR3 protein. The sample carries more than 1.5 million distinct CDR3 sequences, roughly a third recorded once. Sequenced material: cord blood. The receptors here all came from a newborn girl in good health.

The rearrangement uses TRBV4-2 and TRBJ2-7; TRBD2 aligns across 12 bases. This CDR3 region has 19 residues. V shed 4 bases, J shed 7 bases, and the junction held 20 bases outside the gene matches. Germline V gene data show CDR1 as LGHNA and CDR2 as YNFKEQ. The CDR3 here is CASSRRGLAGRVQDNEQYF. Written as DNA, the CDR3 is TGTGCCAGCAGCCGACGCGGACTAGCGGGAAGGGTTCAAGACAATGAGCAGTACTTC.

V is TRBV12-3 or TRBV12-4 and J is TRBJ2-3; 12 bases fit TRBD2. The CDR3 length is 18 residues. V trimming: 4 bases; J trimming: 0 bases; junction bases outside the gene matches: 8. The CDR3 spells CASSSLAGGGSSTDTQYF. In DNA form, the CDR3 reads TGTGCCAGCAGTTCACTAGCGGGGGGCGGATCTAGCACAGATACGCAGTATTTT.

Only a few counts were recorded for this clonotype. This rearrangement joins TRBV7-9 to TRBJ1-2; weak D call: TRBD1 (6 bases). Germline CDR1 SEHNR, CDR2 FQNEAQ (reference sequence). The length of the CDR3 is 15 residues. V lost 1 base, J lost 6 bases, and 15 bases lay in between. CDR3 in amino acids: CASSLDLGGNDGYTF. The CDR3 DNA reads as TGTGCCAGCAGCTTAGATCTAGGGGGAAATGATGGCTACACCTTC.

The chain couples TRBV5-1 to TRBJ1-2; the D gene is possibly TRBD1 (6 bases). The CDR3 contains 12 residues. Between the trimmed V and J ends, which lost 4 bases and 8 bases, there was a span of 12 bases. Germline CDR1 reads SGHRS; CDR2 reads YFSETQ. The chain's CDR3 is CASSRRGEGYTF. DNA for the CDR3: TGCGCCAGCAGCCGCAGGGGTGAAGGCTACACCTTC.

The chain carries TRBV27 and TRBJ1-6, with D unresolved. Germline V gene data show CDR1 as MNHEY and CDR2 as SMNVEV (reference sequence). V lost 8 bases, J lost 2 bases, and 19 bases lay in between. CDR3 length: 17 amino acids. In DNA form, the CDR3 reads TGTGCCAGCCGACGGAGCCCATCCGGACCCTATAATTCACCCCTCCACTTT. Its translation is CASRRSPSGPYNSPLHF.

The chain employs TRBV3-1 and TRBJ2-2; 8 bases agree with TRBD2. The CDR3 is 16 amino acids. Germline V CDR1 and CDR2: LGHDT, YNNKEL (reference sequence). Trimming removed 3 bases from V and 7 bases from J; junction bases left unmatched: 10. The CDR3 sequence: CASSQKAGVPHGELFF. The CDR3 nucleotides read TGTGCCAGCAGCCAGAAAGCGGGAGTCCCTCACGGGGAGCTGTTTTTT.

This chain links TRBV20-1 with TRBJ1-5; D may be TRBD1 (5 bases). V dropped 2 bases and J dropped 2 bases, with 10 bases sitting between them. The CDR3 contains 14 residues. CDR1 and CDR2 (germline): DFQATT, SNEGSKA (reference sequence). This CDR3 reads CSARWQGRNQPQHF. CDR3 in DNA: TGCAGTGCTAGATGGCAGGGCCGCAATCAGCCCCAGCATTTT.

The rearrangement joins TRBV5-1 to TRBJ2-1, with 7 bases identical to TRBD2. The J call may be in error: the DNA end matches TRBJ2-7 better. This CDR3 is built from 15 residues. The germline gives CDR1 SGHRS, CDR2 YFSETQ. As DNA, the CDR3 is TGCGCCAGCCGTTTCAGGGAGGGCTCCTACAATGAGCAGTACTTC. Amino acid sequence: CASRFREGSYNEQYF.

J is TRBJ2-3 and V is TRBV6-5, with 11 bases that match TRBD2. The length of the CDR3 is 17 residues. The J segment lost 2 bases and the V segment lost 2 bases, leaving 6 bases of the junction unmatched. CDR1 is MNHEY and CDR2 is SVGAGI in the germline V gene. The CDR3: CASSYRLGLAVTDTQYF. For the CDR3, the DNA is TGTGCCAGCAGTTACCGTTTGGGACTAGCGGTCACAGATACGCAGTATTTT.

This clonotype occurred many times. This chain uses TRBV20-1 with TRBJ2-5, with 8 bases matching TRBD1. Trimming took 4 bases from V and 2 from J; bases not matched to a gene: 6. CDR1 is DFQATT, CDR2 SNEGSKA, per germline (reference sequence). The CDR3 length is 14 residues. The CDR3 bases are TGCAGTGCTAATACCGGGACAGGTCAAGAGACCCAGTACTTC. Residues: CSANTGTGQETQYF.

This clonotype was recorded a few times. CDR3 bases: TGCAGTGCTAGAGATTTATCCCGTTTCACTAGCTCGGAGACCCAGTACTTC. It specifies CSARDLSRFTSSETQYF. The rearrangement joins TRBV20-1 to TRBJ2-5, with a weak D call TRBD2 (6 bases). The V and J ends lost 0 bases and 5 bases respectively, with 22 bases between them. Germline V lookup: CDR1 DFQATT, CDR2 SNEGSKA (reference sequence). The CDR3 covers 17 residues.

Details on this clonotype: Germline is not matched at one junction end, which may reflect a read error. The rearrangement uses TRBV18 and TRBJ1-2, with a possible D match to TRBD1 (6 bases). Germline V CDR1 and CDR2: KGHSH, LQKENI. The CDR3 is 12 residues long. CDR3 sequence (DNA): TGTGCCAGCGCACCAGGGGACTATGGCTACACCTTC. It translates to CASAPGDYGYTF.

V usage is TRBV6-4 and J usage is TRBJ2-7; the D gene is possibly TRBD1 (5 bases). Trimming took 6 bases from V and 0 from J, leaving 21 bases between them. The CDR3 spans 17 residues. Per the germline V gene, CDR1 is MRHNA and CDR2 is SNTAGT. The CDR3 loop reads CASSPSAEGASSYEQYF. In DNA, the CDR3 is TGTGCCAGCAGCCCATCCGCAGAAGGGGCCAGCTCCTACGAGCAGTACTTC.

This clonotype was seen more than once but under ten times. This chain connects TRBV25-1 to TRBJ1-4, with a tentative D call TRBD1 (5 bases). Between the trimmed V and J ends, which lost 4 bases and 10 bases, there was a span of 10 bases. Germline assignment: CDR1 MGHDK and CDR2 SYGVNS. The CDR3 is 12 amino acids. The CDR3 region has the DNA TGTGCCAGCAGTGCTCAGGGTCGAAAACTGTTTTTT. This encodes CASSAQGRKLFF.

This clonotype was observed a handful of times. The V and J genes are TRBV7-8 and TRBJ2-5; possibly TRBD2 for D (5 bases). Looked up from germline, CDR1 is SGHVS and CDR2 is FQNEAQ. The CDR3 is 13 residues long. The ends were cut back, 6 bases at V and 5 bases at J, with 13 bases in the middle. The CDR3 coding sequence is TGTGCCAGCAGACATACTAGGCAGGAGACCCAGTACTTC. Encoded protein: CASRHTRQETQYF. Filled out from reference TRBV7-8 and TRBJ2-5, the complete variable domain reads GAGVSQSPRYKVAKRGQDVALRCDPISGHVSLFWYQQALGQGPEFLTYFQNEAQLDKSGLPSDRFFAERPEGSVSTLKIQRTQQEDSAVYLCASRHTRQETQYFGPGTRLLVL.

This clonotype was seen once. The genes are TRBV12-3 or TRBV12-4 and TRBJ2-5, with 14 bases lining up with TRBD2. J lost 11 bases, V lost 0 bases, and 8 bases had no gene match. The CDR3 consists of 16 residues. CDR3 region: CASSLAGLAGVGEQYF. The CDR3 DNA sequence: TGTGCCAGCAGTTTAGCGGGACTAGCGGGAGTGGGTGAGCAGTACTTC.

CDR3 bases: TGTGCCAGCAGTTTCCCCGATGGGCGGAACACTGAAGCTTTCTTT. This codes for CASSFPDGRNTEAFF. V is TRBV28 and J is TRBJ1-1; unclear D gene. V dropped 3 bases and J dropped 1 base, with 12 bases sitting between them. The CDR3 totals 15 residues. Germline V lookup: CDR1 MDHEN, CDR2 SYDVKM.

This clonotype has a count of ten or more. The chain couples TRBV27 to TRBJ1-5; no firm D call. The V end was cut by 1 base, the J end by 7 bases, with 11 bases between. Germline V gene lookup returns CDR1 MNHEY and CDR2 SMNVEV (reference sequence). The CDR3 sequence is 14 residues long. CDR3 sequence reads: CASSLFGVGQPQHF. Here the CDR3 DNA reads TGTGCCAGCAGTTTATTCGGGGTAGGACAGCCCCAGCATTTT.

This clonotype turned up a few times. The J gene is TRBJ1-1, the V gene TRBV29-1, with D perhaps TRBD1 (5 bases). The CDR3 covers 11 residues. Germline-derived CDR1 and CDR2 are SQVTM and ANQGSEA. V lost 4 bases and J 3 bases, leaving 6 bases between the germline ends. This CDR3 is CSVGDYTEAFF. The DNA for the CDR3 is TGCAGCGTTGGGGACTACACTGAAGCTTTCTTT.

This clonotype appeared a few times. CDR3 DNA: TGCGCCAGCAGCCAAAGGGGCGTTTCTCTCTACAATGAGCAGTTCTTC. This sequence encodes CASSQRGVSLYNEQFF. The chain combines TRBV4-1 with TRBJ2-1; D possibly corresponds to TRBD1 (5 bases). There are 16 residues in the CDR3. V was cut by 2 bases and J by 3 bases, with 14 bases left in between. Germline values: CDR1 MGHRA, CDR2 YSYEKL.